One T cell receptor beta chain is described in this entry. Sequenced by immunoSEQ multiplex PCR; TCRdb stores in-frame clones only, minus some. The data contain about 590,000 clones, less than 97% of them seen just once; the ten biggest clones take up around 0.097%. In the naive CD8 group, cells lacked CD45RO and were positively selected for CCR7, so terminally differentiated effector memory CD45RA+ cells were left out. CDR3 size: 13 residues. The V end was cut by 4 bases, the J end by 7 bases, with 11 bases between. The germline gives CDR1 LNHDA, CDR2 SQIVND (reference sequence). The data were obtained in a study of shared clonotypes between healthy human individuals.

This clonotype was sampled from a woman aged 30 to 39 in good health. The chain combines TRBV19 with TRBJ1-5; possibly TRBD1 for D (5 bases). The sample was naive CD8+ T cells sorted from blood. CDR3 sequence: CASSTGKLQPQHF. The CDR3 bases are TGTGCCAGTAGTACAGGGAAGTTACAGCCCCAGCATTTT.